This TCR beta chain emerged from a study of brain T cells in children with intractable seizures. Overall study results and limits: Patients' HCMV serostatus was unknown; virus specificity rests on CDR3 similarity alone.

Sequencing was limited to surgery cases with top T cell transcript signatures in brain tissue. The table came from immunoSEQ multiplex PCR; TCRdb's copy has only in-frame clones and leaves some out. Of about 80,000 clones in the sample, approximately 90% were seen once. With regard to this clone: Its matching antigen is unknown.

This CDR3 is built from 14 residues. Sequenced here: peripheral blood, sampled at surgery. This rearrangement joins TRBV21-1 to TRBJ1-1. TRBV21-1 is a pseudogene segment. This receptor was taken from a girl aged 2 to 9 with Rasmussen encephalitis and intractable seizures. CDR3 protein: CASSPRGGGTEAFF. The DNA of the CDR3 is TGTGCCAGCAGCCCACGAGGAGGGGGCACTGAAGCTTTCTTT.